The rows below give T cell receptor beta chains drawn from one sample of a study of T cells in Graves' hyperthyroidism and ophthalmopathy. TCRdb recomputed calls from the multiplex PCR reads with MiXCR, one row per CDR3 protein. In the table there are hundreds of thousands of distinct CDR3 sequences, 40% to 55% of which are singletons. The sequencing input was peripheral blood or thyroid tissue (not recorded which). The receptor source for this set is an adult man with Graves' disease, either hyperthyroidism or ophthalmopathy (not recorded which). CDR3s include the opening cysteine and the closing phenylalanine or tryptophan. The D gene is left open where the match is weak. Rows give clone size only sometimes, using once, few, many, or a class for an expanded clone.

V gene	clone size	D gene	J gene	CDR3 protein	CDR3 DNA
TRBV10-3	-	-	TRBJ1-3	CAISELAGSGNTIYF	TGTGCCATCAGTGAGCTCGCCGGGTCTGGAAACACCATATATTTT
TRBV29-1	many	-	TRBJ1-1	CSVAYSGTEAFF	TGCAGCGTTGCCTACTCCGGCACTGAAGCTTTCTTT
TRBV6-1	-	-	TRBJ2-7	CASSEAGTSYEQYF	TGTGCCAGCAGTGAAGCTGGGACTTCCTACGAGCAGTACTTC
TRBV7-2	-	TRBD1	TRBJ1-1	CASSYTGTGRTEAFF	TGTGCCAGCAGCTACACCGGGACAGGGCGGACTGAAGCTTTCTTT
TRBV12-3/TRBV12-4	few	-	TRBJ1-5	CASILTGSNQPQHF	TGTGCCAGCATTCTTACAGGTAGCAATCAGCCCCAGCATTTT
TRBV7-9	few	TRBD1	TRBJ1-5	CASSWGQGGVGNQPQHF	TGTGCCAGCAGCTGGGGACAGGGCGGTGTCGGCAATCAGCCCCAGCATTTT
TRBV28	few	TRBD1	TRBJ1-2	CASSLGTGRNGYTF	TGTGCCAGCAGTTTAGGGACAGGACGGAATGGCTACACCTTC
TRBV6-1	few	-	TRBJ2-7	CASSDSVSTEQYF	TGTGCCAGCAGTGACAGCGTCTCTACCGAGCAGTACTTC
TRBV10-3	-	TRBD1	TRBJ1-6	CAISGTDNSPLHF	TGTGCCATCAGCGGGACAGATAATTCACCCCTCCACTTT
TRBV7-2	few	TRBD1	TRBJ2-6	CASNLGPGGSGANVLTF	TGTGCCAGCAACCTAGGTCCAGGGGGCTCTGGGGCCAACGTCCTGACTTTC
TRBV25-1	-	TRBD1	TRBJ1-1	CASLPSRQGHTEAFF	TGTGCCAGCCTCCCCTCCCGACAGGGCCACACTGAAGCTTTCTTT
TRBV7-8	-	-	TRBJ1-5	CASSSARNQPQHF	TGTGCCAGCAGCTCGGCTAGGAATCAGCCCCAGCATTTT
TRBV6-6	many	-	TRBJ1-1	CASSYSVEELRVAEAFF	TGTGCCAGCAGTTACTCGGTGGAGGAGCTGCGGGTAGCTGAAGCTTTCTTT
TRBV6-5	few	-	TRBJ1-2	CASSYGFGYGYTF	TGTGCCAGCAGTTACGGGTTCGGCTATGGCTACACCTTC
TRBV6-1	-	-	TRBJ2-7	CASSYHRYSYEQYF	TGTGCCAGCAGTTATCACAGGTATTCCTACGAGCAGTACTTC
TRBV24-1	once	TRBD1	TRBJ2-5	CATSDSTDRGRETQYF	TGTGCCACCAGTGATTCAACGGACAGGGGTCGAGAGACCCAGTACTTC
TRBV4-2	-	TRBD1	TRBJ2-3	CASSPRLGTVLAGPDTQYF	TGTGCCAGCAGCCCCCGTTTAGGGACAGTCCTGGCAGGGCCAGATACGCAGTATTTT